A selection of T cell receptor beta chains follows, all from one sample in a study of blood T cell repertoires in COVID-19. Clones were sequenced by immunoSEQ multiplex PCR, and TCRdb holds only the in-frame ones, with some missing. The sample yields fewer than 45,000 clones, over 80% seen once. The material sequenced was peripheral blood. These receptors were obtained from a middle-aged man with active COVID-19. CDR3s include the opening cysteine and the closing phenylalanine or tryptophan. The D gene is left open where the match is weak. A clone size is listed for some rows: how often the clone was seen (once, few, many), or a class if it is expanded.

V gene: TRBV27
CDR3 length: 16
clone size: NA
J gene: TRBJ1-4
D gene: TRBD1
CDR3 DNA: TGTGCCAGCAGAACCGGGACAGGGGGCTTTGTTGAAAAACTGTTTTTT
CDR3 protein: CASRTGTGGFVEKLFF

V gene: TRBV18
CDR3 length: 17
clone size: NA
J gene: TRBJ1-5
D gene: TRBD1
CDR3 DNA: TGTGCCAGCTCACTCTATATCGCGAGCCAGGGGGGACAGCCCCAGCATTTT
CDR3 protein: CASSLYIASQGGQPQHF

V gene: TRBV5-6
CDR3 length: 14
clone size: NA
J gene: TRBJ1-2
D gene: NA
CDR3 DNA: TGTGCCAGCAGCTTGCGACAGAGTAACTATGGCTACACCTTC
CDR3 protein: CASSLRQSNYGYTF

V gene: TRBV5-1
CDR3 length: 16
clone size: NA
J gene: TRBJ1-6
D gene: TRBD1
CDR3 DNA: TGCGCCAGCAGCCCAAGAGGGGGCGAATATAATTCACCCCTCCACTTT
CDR3 protein: CASSPRGGEYNSPLHF

V gene: TRBV5-4
CDR3 length: 17
clone size: NA
J gene: TRBJ2-4
D gene: TRBD2
CDR3 DNA: TGTGCCAGCAGCCTGGAAAGTAGCGGGGGGACGAAAAACATTCAGTACTTC
CDR3 protein: CASSLESSGGTKNIQYF

V gene: TRBV10-2
CDR3 length: 13
clone size: NA
J gene: TRBJ2-7
D gene: NA
CDR3 DNA: TGCGCCAGCAGGAGGGACTGGACCTACGAGCAGTACTTC
CDR3 protein: CASRRDWTYEQYF

V gene: TRBV18
CDR3 length: 15
clone size: NA
J gene: TRBJ2-3
D gene: NA
CDR3 DNA: TGTGCCAGCTCGCCGACTGGAGCCGAGGAAGATACGCAGTATTTT
CDR3 protein: CASSPTGAEEDTQYF

V gene: TRBV23-1
CDR3 length: 10
clone size: NA
J gene: TRBJ1-1
D gene: NA
CDR3 DNA: TGCGCCAGCAGCCCCGGAGGGGCTTTCTTT
CDR3 protein: CASSPGGAFF

V gene: TRBV19
CDR3 length: 15
clone size: medium-sized
J gene: TRBJ1-2
D gene: NA
CDR3 DNA: TGTGCCAGTAGTACCACCGGGACACGCACGTATGGCTACACCTTC
CDR3 protein: CASSTTGTRTYGYTF

V gene: TRBV7-9
CDR3 length: 17
clone size: NA
J gene: TRBJ2-5
D gene: NA
CDR3 DNA: TGTGCCAGCAGCACGTATCTAATGGGGGGATGGGGAGAGACCCAGTACTTC
CDR3 protein: CASSTYLMGGWGETQYF

V gene: TRBV6-2/TRBV6-3
CDR3 length: 16
clone size: once
J gene: TRBJ2-5
D gene: NA
CDR3 DNA: TGTGCCAGCAGTCATGGAGGGATCCCGTTCCAAGAGACCCAGTACTTC
CDR3 protein: CASSHGGIPFQETQYF

V gene: TRBV19
CDR3 length: 16
clone size: few
J gene: TRBJ1-5
D gene: NA
CDR3 DNA: TGTGCCAGTAGTATAGCGGAGAGAGATAGCAATCAGCCCCAGCATTTT
CDR3 protein: CASSIAERDSNQPQHF

V gene: TRBV6-5
CDR3 length: 15
clone size: NA
J gene: TRBJ1-1
D gene: NA
CDR3 DNA: TGTGCCAGCAGCCTAACAGGCGCCGGCGGCACTGAAGCTTTCTTT
CDR3 protein: CASSLTGAGGTEAFF

V gene: TRBV5-1
CDR3 length: 13
clone size: NA
J gene: TRBJ1-1
D gene: TRBD1
CDR3 DNA: TGCGCCAGCAGCTGGGACAGGGAAGGTGAAGCTTTCTTT
CDR3 protein: CASSWDREGEAFF

V gene: TRBV28
CDR3 length: 14
clone size: NA
J gene: TRBJ2-5
D gene: TRBD1
CDR3 DNA: TGTGCCAGCGGACCAGGGGGCTTAGGGGAGACCCAGTACTTC
CDR3 protein: CASGPGGLGETQYF

V gene: TRBV27
CDR3 length: 16
clone size: NA
J gene: TRBJ1-4
D gene: NA
CDR3 DNA: TGTGCCAGCAGTTTTCTCGGGGACTCAACTAATGAAAAACTGTTTTTT
CDR3 protein: CASSFLGDSTNEKLFF

V gene: TRBV5-1
CDR3 length: 16
clone size: NA
J gene: TRBJ1-3
D gene: NA
CDR3 DNA: TGCGCCAGCACGCCGGGAGCCTTTTACGGAGGAAACACCATATATTTT
CDR3 protein: CASTPGAFYGGNTIYF

V gene: TRBV5-8
CDR3 length: 19
clone size: NA
J gene: TRBJ2-3
D gene: TRBD2
CDR3 DNA: TGTGCCAGCAGCTTGGCCAGGCTAGCGGGGGGACCTAGCACAGATACGCAGTATTTT
CDR3 protein: CASSLARLAGGPSTDTQYF

V gene: TRBV27
CDR3 length: 13
clone size: NA
J gene: TRBJ1-2
D gene: TRBD1
CDR3 DNA: TGTGCCAGCAGCTATGACAGGGGCTATGGCTACACCTTC
CDR3 protein: CASSYDRGYGYTF

V gene: TRBV7-8
CDR3 length: 15
clone size: NA
J gene: TRBJ2-7
D gene: NA
CDR3 DNA: TGTGCCAGCAGCCCCTTGGGGGGGGGCGCCTACGAGCAGTACTTC
CDR3 protein: CASSPLGGGAYEQYF

V gene: TRBV19
CDR3 length: 14
clone size: NA
J gene: TRBJ2-7
D gene: TRBD1
CDR3 DNA: TGTGCCAGTAGTCAGACAGGGCGGTCCTACGAGCAGTACTTC
CDR3 protein: CASSQTGRSYEQYF

V gene: TRBV4-2
CDR3 length: 16
clone size: medium-sized
J gene: TRBJ1-1
D gene: TRBD1
CDR3 DNA: TGTGCCAGCAGCCAACACGGGACAGGAGGTCGCACTGAAGCTTTCTTT
CDR3 protein: CASSQHGTGGRTEAFF

V gene: TRBV5-5
CDR3 length: 15
clone size: NA
J gene: TRBJ1-2
D gene: NA
CDR3 DNA: TGTGCCAGCAGCTGGGTGACAGAATCTAACTATGGCTACACCTTC
CDR3 protein: CASSWVTESNYGYTF

V gene: TRBV9
CDR3 length: 18
clone size: NA
J gene: TRBJ2-1
D gene: TRBD2
CDR3 DNA: TGTGCCAGCAGCGTAGTCGGGGGACTAGCTACCTCCTACAATGAGCAGTTCTTC
CDR3 protein: CASSVVGGLATSYNEQFF

V gene: TRBV6-2/TRBV6-3
CDR3 length: 15
clone size: once
J gene: TRBJ2-7
D gene: TRBD1
CDR3 DNA: TGTGCCAGCAGCCATCCGACCGGGACAGACTACGAGCAGTACTTC
CDR3 protein: CASSHPTGTDYEQYF

V gene: TRBV5-1
CDR3 length: 14
clone size: NA
J gene: TRBJ1-6
D gene: NA
CDR3 DNA: TGCGCCAGCAGTGAGCGGGCCGGGGGATCACCCCTCCACTTT
CDR3 protein: CASSERAGGSPLHF